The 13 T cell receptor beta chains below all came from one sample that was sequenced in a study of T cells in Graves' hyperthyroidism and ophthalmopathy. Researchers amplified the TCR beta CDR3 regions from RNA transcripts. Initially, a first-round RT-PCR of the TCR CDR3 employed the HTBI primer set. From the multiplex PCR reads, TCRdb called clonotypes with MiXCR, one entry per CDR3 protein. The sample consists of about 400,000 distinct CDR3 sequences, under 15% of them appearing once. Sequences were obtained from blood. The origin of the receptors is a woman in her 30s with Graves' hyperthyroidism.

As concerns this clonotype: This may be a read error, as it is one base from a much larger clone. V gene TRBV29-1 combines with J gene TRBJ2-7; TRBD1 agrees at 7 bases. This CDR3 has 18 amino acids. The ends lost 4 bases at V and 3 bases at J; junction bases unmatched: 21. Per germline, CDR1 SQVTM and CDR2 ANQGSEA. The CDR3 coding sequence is TGCAGCGTTGGCCGTGGGCCAGGGGACAGAGATCGGCTCTACGAGCAGTACTTC. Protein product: CSVGRGPGDRDRLYEQYF.

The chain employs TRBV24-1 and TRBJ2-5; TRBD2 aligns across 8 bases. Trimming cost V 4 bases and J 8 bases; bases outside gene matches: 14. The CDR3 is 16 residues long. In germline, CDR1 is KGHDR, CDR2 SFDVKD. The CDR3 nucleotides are TGTGCCACCAGTGACCCCGTCGCGGGGGGATTTTACACCCAGTACTTC. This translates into CATSDPVAGGFYTQYF.

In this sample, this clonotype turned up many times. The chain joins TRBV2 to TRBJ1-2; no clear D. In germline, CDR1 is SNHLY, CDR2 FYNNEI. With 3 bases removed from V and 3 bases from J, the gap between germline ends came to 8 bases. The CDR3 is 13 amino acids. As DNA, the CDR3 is TGTGCCAGCAGTGATACGGCTTACTATGGCTACACCTTC. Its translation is CASSDTAYYGYTF.

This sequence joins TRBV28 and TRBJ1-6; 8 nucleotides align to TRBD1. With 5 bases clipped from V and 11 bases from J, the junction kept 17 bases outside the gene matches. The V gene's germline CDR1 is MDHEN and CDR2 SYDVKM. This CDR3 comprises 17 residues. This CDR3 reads CASSLSAHPQGAAPLHF. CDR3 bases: TGTGCCAGCAGTCTTTCCGCCCACCCCCAGGGGGCTGCACCCCTCCACTTT.

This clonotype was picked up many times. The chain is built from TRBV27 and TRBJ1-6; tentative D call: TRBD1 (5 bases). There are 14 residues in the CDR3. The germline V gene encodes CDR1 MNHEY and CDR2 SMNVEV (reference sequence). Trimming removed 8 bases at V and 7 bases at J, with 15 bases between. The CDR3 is CASGSQGPNSPLHF. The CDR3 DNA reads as TGTGCCAGCGGGTCGCAGGGCCCGAATTCACCCCTCCACTTT.

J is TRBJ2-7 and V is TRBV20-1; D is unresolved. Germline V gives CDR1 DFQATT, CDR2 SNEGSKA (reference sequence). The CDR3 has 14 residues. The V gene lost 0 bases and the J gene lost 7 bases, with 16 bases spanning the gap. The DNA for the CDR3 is TGCAGTGCTAGAGAAGGCTCTAAGGCTGGAGAGCAGTACTTC. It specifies CSAREGSKAGEQYF.

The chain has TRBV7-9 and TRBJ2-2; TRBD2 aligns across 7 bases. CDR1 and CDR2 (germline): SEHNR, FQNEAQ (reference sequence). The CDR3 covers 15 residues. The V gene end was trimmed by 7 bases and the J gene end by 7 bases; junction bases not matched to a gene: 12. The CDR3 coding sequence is TGTGCCAGCAACGAATGGCGGGAGAGTGTCGGGGAGCTGTTTTTT. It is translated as CASNEWRESVGELFF.

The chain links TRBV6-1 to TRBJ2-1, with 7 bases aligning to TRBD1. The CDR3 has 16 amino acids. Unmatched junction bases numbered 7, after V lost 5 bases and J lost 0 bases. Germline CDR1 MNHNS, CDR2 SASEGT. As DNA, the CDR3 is TGTGCCAGCAGTTGGGACAGTAGAGGCTCCTACAATGAGCAGTTCTTC. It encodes CASSWDSRGSYNEQFF.

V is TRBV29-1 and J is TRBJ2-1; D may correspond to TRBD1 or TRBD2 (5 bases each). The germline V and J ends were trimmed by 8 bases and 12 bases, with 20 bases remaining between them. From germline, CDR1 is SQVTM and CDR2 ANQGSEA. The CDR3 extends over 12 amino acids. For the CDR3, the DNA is TGCAGCTTACGATCCGGGGCCCTCGGGCAGTTCTTC. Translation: CSLRSGALGQFF.

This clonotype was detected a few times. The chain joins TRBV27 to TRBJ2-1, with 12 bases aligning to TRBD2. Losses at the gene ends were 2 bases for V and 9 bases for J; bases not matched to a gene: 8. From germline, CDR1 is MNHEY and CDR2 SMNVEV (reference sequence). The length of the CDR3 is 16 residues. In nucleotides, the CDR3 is TGTGCCAGCAGTTTACTGCTAGCGGGAGGGCCGGGTGAGCAGTTCTTC. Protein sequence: CASSLLLAGGPGEQFF.

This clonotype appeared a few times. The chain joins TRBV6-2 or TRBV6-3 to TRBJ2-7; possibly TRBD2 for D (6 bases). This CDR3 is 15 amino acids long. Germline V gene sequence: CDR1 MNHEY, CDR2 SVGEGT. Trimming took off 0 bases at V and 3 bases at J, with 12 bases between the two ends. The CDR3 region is CASSYSSAGIYEQYF. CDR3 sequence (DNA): TGTGCCAGCAGTTACTCGAGCGCGGGAATCTACGAGCAGTACTTC.

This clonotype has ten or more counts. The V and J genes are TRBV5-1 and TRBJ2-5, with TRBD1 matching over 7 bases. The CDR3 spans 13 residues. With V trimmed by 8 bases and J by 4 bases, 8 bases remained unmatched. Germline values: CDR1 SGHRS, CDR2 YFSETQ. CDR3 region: CASRDSSLETQYF. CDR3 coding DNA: TGCGCCAGTAGGGACAGTTCATTAGAGACCCAGTACTTC. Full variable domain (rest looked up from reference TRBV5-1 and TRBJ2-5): KAGVTQTPRYLIKTRGQQVTLSCSPISGHRSVSWYQQTPGQGLQFLFEYFSETQRNKGNFPGRFSGRQFSNSRSEMNVSTLELGDSALYLCASRDSSLETQYFGPGTRLLVL.

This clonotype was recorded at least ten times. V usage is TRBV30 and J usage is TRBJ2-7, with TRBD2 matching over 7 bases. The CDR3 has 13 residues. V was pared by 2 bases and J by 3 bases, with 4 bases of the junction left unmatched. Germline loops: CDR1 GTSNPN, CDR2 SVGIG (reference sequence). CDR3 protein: CAWSLAVYYEQYF. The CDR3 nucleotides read TGTGCCTGGAGTCTAGCGGTTTACTACGAGCAGTACTTC.